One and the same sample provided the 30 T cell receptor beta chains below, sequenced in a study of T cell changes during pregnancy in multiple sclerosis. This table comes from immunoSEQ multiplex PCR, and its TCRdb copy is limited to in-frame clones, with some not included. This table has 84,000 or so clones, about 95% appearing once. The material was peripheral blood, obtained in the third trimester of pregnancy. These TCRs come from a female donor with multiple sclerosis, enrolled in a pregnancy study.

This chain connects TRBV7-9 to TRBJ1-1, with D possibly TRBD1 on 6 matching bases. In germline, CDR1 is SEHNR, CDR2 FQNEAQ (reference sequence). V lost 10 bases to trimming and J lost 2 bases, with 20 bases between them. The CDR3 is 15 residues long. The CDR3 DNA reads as TGTGCCACCACCAACGTAGGGGGGGTAAACACTGAAGCTTTCTTT. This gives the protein CATTNVGGVNTEAFF.

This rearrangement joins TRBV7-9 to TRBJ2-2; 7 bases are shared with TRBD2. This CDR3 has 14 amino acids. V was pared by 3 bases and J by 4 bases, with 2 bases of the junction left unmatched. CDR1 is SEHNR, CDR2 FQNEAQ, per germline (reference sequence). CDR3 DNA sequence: TGTGCCAGCAGCTTGCCGGGGGGCACCGGGGAGCTGTTTTTT. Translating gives CASSLPGGTGELFF.

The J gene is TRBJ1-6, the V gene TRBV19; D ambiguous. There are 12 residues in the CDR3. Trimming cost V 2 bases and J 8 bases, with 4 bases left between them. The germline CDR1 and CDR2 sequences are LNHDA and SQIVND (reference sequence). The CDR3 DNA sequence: TGTGCCAGTAGTATAAGAGATTCACCCCTCCACTTT. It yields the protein CASSIRDSPLHF.

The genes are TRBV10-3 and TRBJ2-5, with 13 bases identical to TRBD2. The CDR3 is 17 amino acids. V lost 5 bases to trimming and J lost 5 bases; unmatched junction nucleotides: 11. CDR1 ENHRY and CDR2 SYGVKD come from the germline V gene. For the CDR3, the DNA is TGTGCCATCAGTTCCGGGACTAGCGGGGTAGAATTTGAGACCCAGTACTTC. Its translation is CAISSGTSGVEFETQYF.

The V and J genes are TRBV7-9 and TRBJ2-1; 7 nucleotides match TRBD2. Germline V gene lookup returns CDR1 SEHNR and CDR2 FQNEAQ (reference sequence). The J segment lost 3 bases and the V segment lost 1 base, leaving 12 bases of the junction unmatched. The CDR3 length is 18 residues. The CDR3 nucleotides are TGTGCCAGCAGCTTAGGGGGCGGGGGTAGGGGATTCTACAATGAGCAGTTCTTC. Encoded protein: CASSLGGGGRGFYNEQFF.

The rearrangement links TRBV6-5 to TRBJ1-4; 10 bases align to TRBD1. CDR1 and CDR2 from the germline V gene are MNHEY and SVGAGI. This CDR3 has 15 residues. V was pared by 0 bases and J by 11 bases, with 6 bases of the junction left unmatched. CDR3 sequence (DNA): TGTGCCAGCAGTTACTCGACAGGGGGCGCAGGGAAACTGTTTTTT. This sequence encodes CASSYSTGGAGKLFF.

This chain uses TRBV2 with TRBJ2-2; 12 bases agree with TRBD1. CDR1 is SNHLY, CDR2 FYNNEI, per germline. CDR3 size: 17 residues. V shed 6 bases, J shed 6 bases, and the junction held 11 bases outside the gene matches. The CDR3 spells CASRGQGAKLRAGELFF. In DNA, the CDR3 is TGTGCCAGCAGGGGACAGGGGGCAAAATTAAGGGCCGGGGAGCTGTTTTTT. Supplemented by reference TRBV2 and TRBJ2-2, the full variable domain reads EPEVTQTPSHQVTQMGQEVILRCVPISNHLYFYWYRQILGQKVEFLVSFYNNEISEKSEIFDDQFSVERPDGSNFTLKIRSTKLEDSAMYFCASRGQGAKLRAGELFFGEGSRLTVL.

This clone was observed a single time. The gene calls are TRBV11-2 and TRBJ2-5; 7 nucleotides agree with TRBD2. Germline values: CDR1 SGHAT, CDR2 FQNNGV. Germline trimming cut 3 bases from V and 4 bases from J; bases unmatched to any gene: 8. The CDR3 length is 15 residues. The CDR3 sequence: CASSFASGVRETQYF. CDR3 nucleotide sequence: TGTGCCAGCAGCTTCGCGAGCGGGGTTCGAGAGACCCAGTACTTC.

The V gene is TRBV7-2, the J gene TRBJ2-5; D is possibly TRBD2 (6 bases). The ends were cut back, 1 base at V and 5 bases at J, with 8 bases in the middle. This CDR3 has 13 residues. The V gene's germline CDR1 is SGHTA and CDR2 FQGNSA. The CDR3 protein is CASSLDLAETQYF. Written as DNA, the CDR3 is TGTGCCAGCAGCTTAGACCTAGCGGAGACCCAGTACTTC.

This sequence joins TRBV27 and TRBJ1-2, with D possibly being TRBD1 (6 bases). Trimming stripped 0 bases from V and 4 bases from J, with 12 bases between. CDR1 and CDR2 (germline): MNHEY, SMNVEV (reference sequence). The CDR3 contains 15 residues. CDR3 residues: CASSLSVGAGYGYTF. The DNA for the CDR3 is TGTGCCAGCAGTTTATCGGTGGGGGCGGGCTATGGCTACACCTTC.

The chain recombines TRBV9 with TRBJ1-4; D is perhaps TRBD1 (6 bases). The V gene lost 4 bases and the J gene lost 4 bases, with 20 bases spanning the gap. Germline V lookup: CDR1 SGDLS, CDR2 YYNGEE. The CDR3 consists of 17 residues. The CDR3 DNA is TGTGCCAGCAGCTCTACCCGGGGGGGGCCCCTTAATGAAAAACTGTTTTTT. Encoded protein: CASSSTRGGPLNEKLFF.

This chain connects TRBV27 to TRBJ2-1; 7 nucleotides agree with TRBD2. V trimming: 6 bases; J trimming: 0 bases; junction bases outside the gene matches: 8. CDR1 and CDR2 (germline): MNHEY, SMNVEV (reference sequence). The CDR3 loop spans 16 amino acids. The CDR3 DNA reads TGTGCCAGCAGGGACTCGGGGGGAAGCTCCTACAATGAGCAGTTCTTC. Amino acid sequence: CASRDSGGSSYNEQFF.

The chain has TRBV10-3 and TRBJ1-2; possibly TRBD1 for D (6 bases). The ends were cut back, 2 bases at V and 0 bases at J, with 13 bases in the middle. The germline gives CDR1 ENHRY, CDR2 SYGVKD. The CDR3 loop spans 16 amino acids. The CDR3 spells CAISEGLDRANYGYTF. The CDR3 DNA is TGTGCCATCAGTGAGGGGTTGGACAGAGCTAACTATGGCTACACCTTC.

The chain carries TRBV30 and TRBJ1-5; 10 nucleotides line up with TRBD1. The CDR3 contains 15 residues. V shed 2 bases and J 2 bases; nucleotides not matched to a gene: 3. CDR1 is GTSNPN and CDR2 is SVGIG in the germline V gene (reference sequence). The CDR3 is CAWSQGTGGNQPQHF. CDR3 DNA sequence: TGTGCCTGGAGTCAGGGGACAGGGGGCAATCAGCCCCAGCATTTT.

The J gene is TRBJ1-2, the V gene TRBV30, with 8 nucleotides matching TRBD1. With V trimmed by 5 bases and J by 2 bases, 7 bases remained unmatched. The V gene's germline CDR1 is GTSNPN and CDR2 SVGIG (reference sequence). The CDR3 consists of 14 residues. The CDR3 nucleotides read TGTGCCTGGGACAACAGGGGGAAGAACTATGGCTACACCTTC. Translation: CAWDNRGKNYGYTF. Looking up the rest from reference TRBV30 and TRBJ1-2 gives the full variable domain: SQTIHQWPATLVQPVGSPLSLECTVEGTSNPNLYWYRQAAGRGLQLLFYSVGIGQISSEVPQNLSASRPQDRQFILSSKKLLLSDSGFYLCAWDNRGKNYGYTFGSGTRLTVV.

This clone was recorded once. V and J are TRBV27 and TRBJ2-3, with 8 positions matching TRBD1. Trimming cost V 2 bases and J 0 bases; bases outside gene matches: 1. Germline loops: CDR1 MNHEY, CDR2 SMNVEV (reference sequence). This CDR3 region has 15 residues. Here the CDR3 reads CASSLNRGSTDTQYF. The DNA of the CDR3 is TGTGCCAGCAGTTTAAACAGGGGGAGCACAGATACGCAGTATTTT.

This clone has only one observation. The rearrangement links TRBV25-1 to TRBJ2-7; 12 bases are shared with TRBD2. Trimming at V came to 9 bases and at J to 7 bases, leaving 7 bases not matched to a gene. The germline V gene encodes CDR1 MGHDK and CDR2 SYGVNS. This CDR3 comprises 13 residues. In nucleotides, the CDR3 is TGTGCCAGTCATCTGGGGACTAGCGGGGAGCAGTACTTC. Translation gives CASHLGTSGEQYF.

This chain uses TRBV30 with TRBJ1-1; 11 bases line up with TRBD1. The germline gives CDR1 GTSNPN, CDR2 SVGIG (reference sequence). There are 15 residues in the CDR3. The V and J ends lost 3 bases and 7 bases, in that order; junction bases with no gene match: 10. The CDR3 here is CAWSREGQGASEAFF. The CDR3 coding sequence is TGTGCCTGGAGCCGGGAAGGACAGGGGGCGAGTGAAGCTTTCTTT.

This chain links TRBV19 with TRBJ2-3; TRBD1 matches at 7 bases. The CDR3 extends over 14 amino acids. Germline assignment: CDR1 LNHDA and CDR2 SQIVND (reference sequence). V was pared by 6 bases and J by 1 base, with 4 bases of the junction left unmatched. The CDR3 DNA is TGTGCCAGTAGAACCGGGACAGGCACAGATACGCAGTATTTT. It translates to CASRTGTGTDTQYF.

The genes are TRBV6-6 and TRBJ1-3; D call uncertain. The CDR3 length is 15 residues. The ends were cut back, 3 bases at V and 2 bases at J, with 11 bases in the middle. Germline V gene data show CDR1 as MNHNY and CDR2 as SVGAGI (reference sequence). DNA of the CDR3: TGTGCCAGCAGTTATTTAAGGAGTACTGGAAACACCATATATTTT. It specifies CASSYLRSTGNTIYF.

The CDR3 region has the DNA TGTGCCAGCAGTGTCGGGACAGGGACTGGAAACACCATATATTTT. It is translated as CASSVGTGTGNTIYF. The chain combines TRBV6-1 with TRBJ1-3; 9 bases agree with TRBD1. CDR3 length: 15 residues. Germline CDR1 reads MNHNS; CDR2 reads SASEGT. V shed 4 bases and J 2 bases; nucleotides not matched to a gene: 3.

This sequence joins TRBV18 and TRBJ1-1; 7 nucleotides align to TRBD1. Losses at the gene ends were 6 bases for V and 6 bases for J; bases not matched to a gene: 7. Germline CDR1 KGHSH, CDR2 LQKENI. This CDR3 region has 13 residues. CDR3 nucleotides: TGTGCCAGCTCGCCGGGACAGAAATCTGAAGCTTTCTTT. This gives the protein CASSPGQKSEAFF.

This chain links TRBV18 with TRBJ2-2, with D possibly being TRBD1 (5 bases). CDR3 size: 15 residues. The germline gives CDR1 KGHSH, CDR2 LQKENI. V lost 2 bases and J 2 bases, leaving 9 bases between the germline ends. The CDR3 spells CASSPRGPNTGELFF. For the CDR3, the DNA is TGTGCCAGCTCACCAAGGGGCCCAAACACCGGGGAGCTGTTTTTT. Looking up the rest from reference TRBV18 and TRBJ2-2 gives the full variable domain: NAGVMQNPRHLVRRRGQEARLRCSPMKGHSHVYWYRQLPEEGLKFMVYLQKENIIDESGMPKERFSAEFPKEGPSILRIQQVVRGDSAAYFCASSPRGPNTGELFFGEGSRLTVL.

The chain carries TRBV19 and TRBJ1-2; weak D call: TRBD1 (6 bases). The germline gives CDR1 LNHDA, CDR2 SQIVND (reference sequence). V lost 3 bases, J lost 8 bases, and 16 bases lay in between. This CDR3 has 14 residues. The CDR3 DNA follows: TGTGCCAGTAGTATTGGGGACACGGACTGGGGCTACACCTTC. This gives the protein CASSIGDTDWGYTF.

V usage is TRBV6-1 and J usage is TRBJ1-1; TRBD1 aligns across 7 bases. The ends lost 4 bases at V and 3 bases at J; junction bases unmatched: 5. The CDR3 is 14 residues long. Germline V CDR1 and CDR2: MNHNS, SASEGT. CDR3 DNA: TGTGCCAGCAGTGGGGGCAGGGGGGACACTGAAGCTTTCTTT. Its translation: CASSGGRGDTEAFF.

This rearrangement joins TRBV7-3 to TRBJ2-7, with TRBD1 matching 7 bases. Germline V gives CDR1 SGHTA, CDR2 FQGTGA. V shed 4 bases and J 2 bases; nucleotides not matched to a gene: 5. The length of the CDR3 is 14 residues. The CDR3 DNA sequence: TGTGCCAGCAGCTCCGCAGGGGGTGCCTACGAGCAGTACTTC. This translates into CASSSAGGAYEQYF. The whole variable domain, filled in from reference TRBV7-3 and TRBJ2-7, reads GAGVSQTPSNKVTEKGKYVELRCDPISGHTALYWYRQSLGQGPEFLIYFQGTGAADDSGLPNDRFFAVRPEGSVSTLKIQRTERGDSAVYLCASSSAGGAYEQYFGPGTRLTVT.

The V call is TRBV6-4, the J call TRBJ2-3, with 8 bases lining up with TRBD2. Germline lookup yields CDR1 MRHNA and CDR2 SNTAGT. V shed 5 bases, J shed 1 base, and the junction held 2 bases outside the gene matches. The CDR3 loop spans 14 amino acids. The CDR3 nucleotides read TGTGCCAGCAGTCCGACTAGCGGCACAGATACGCAGTATTTT. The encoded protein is CASSPTSGTDTQYF.

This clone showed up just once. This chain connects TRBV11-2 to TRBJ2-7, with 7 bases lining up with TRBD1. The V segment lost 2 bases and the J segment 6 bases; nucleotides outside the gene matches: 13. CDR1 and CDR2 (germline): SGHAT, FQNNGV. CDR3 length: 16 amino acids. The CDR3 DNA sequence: TGTGCCAGCAGCTTACCGAGGACAGGCACCATGGTCGAGCAGTACTTC. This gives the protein CASSLPRTGTMVEQYF.

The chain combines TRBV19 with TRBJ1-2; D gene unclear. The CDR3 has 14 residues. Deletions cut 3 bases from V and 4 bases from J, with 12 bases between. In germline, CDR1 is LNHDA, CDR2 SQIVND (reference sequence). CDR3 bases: TGTGCCAGTAGTATCCGGCGGAGAGTCTATGGCTACACCTTC. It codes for CASSIRRRVYGYTF.

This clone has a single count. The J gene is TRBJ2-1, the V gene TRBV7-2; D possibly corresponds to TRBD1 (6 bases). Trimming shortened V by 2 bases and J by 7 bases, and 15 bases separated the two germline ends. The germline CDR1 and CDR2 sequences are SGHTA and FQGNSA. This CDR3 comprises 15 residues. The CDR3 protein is CASSLSAGTMNEQFF. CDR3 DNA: TGTGCCAGCAGCTTAAGCGCAGGGACAATGAATGAGCAGTTCTTC. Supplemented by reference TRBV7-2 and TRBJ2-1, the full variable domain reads GAGVSQSPSNKVTEKGKDVELRCDPISGHTALYWYRQSLGQGLEFLIYFQGNSAPDKSGLPSDRFSAERTGGSVSTLTIQRTQQEDSAVYLCASSLSAGTMNEQFFGPGTRLTVL.